A selection of T cell receptor beta chains follows, all from one sample in a study of blood T cell repertoires in COVID-19. Clones were read by immunoSEQ multiplex PCR, and TCRdb kept only the in-frame ones, dropping some. Of 130,000 to 150,000 clones in the sample, around 90% were seen once. Sequencing was done on a sample of peripheral blood. The receptors derive from a woman aged 45-65 years with acute or convalescent COVID-19. CDR3s include the opening cysteine and the closing phenylalanine or tryptophan. D genes are given only for firm matches. Expanded clones get a size class; other rows say once, few or many, or leave the size out.

v_call: TRBV19; d_call: .; clone_size: .; j_call: TRBJ1-1; cdr3_length: 16; cdr3_nt: TGTGCCAGTAGTATAGATCGGGGGGGCATTGGGACTGAAGCTTTCTTT; cdr3_aa: CASSIDRGGIGTEAFF
v_call: TRBV5-4; d_call: TRBD1; clone_size: .; j_call: TRBJ1-3; cdr3_length: 15; cdr3_nt: TGTGCCAGCAGCACAGGACAGGGTGGTCGCAACACCATATATTTT; cdr3_aa: CASSTGQGGRNTIYF
v_call: TRBV7-9; d_call: .; clone_size: .; j_call: TRBJ2-7; cdr3_length: 14; cdr3_nt: TGTGCCAGCAGCTTAGCGCATTTAGGAGGGGAGCAGTACTTC; cdr3_aa: CASSLAHLGGEQYF
v_call: TRBV28; d_call: TRBD2; clone_size: .; j_call: TRBJ2-2; cdr3_length: 15; cdr3_nt: TGTGCCAGCACTATAGCGGGGGGATTAACCGGGGAGCTGTTTTTT; cdr3_aa: CASTIAGGLTGELFF
v_call: TRBV4-1; d_call: .; clone_size: once; j_call: TRBJ1-5; cdr3_length: 14; cdr3_nt: TGCGCCAGCAGCCAGCCGGACATGGGACAGCCCCAGCATTTT; cdr3_aa: CASSQPDMGQPQHF
v_call: TRBV27; d_call: TRBD1; clone_size: .; j_call: TRBJ1-1; cdr3_length: 15; cdr3_nt: TGTGCCAGCAGTTCACCTCAGGGGGCTGGCACTGAAGCTTTCTTT; cdr3_aa: CASSSPQGAGTEAFF
v_call: TRBV5-1; d_call: TRBD1; clone_size: .; j_call: TRBJ1-5; cdr3_length: 15; cdr3_nt: TGCGCCAGCAGCTTGGAGGGACAGTACAATCAGCCCCAGCATTTT; cdr3_aa: CASSLEGQYNQPQHF
v_call: TRBV25-1; d_call: .; clone_size: .; j_call: TRBJ2-7; cdr3_length: 11; cdr3_nt: TGTGCCAGCAGGGGGAGTTACGAGCAGTACTTC; cdr3_aa: CASRGSYEQYF
v_call: TRBV27; d_call: .; clone_size: .; j_call: TRBJ2-3; cdr3_length: 15; cdr3_nt: TGTGCCAGCAGTTTGGGCGGGGGCTTCACAGATACGCAGTATTTT; cdr3_aa: CASSLGGGFTDTQYF
v_call: TRBV3-1/TRBV3-2; d_call: .; clone_size: .; j_call: TRBJ1-1; cdr3_length: 12; cdr3_nt: TGTGCCAGCAGCCGCTCCGGGACTGAAGCTTTCTTT; cdr3_aa: CASSRSGTEAFF
v_call: TRBV11-2; d_call: TRBD1; clone_size: .; j_call: TRBJ2-3; cdr3_length: 15; cdr3_nt: TGTGCCAGCAGCTCCGGGACAGGGAGGACAGATACGCAGTATTTT; cdr3_aa: CASSSGTGRTDTQYF
v_call: TRBV7-7; d_call: TRBD2; clone_size: .; j_call: TRBJ2-1; cdr3_length: 16; cdr3_nt: TGTGCTAGCAGCTTTGGGCTAGCGGACCTGGGCAATGAGCAGTTCTTC; cdr3_aa: CASSFGLADLGNEQFF
v_call: TRBV6-4; d_call: TRBD2; clone_size: .; j_call: TRBJ2-3; cdr3_length: 14; cdr3_nt: TGTGCCAGCAGTGAAGGAGCGGGGGGGGATACGCAGTATTTT; cdr3_aa: CASSEGAGGDTQYF
v_call: TRBV28; d_call: .; clone_size: .; j_call: TRBJ2-7; cdr3_length: 11; cdr3_nt: TGTGCCAGCATCCAACACTACGAGCAGTACTTC; cdr3_aa: CASIQHYEQYF
v_call: TRBV9; d_call: TRBD1; clone_size: .; j_call: TRBJ1-2; cdr3_length: 16; cdr3_nt: TGTGCCAGCAGCGTGGGTCAGGGGGTCGGGGGCTATGGCTACACCTTC; cdr3_aa: CASSVGQGVGGYGYTF
v_call: TRBV3-1/TRBV3-2; d_call: .; clone_size: .; j_call: TRBJ1-1; cdr3_length: 15; cdr3_nt: TGTGCCAGCAGCGAACTATGGGGGGGAAACACTGAAGCTTTCTTT; cdr3_aa: CASSELWGGNTEAFF
v_call: TRBV30; d_call: .; clone_size: .; j_call: TRBJ1-5; cdr3_length: 13; cdr3_nt: TGTGCCTGGAGTGGGTCGGGCAATCAGCCCCAGCATTTT; cdr3_aa: CAWSGSGNQPQHF
v_call: TRBV9; d_call: .; clone_size: .; j_call: TRBJ2-1; cdr3_length: 13; cdr3_nt: TGTGCCAGCAGCGTTCCCACTAGCAATGAGCAGTTCTTC; cdr3_aa: CASSVPTSNEQFF
v_call: TRBV6-5; d_call: .; clone_size: .; j_call: TRBJ1-5; cdr3_length: 13; cdr3_nt: TGTGCCAGCAGTCGCGGCGACAATCAGCCCCAGCATTTT; cdr3_aa: CASSRGDNQPQHF
v_call: TRBV11-2; d_call: .; clone_size: .; j_call: TRBJ2-2; cdr3_length: 13; cdr3_nt: TGTGCCAGCAGCCTAGGGAGAGTCGGGGAGCTGTTTTTT; cdr3_aa: CASSLGRVGELFF
v_call: TRBV7-9; d_call: .; clone_size: .; j_call: TRBJ1-2; cdr3_length: 13; cdr3_nt: TGTGCCAGCAGCTCGGGTGAAAACTATGGCTACACCTTC; cdr3_aa: CASSSGENYGYTF
v_call: TRBV7-3; d_call: TRBD1; clone_size: .; j_call: TRBJ2-7; cdr3_length: 14; cdr3_nt: TGTGCCAGCAGCTTAGGGACAGGGACCTACGAGCAGTACTTC; cdr3_aa: CASSLGTGTYEQYF
v_call: TRBV7-8; d_call: TRBD1; clone_size: .; j_call: TRBJ1-5; cdr3_length: 17; cdr3_nt: TGTGCCAGCAGCTTAGGGGGGGGACAGGGCTACAATCAGCCCCAGCATTTT; cdr3_aa: CASSLGGGQGYNQPQHF
v_call: TRBV24-1; d_call: TRBD1; clone_size: .; j_call: TRBJ1-4; cdr3_length: 15; cdr3_nt: TGTGCCACCAGTGACGTGGGACAGGGCAATGAAAAACTGTTTTTT; cdr3_aa: CATSDVGQGNEKLFF
v_call: TRBV4-1; d_call: TRBD1; clone_size: .; j_call: TRBJ2-7; cdr3_length: 16; cdr3_nt: TGCGCCAGCAGCCAAGATGTCGGGACAGTCTCCTACGAGCAGTACTTC; cdr3_aa: CASSQDVGTVSYEQYF
v_call: TRBV27; d_call: TRBD2; clone_size: .; j_call: TRBJ2-4; cdr3_length: 19; cdr3_nt: TGTGCCAGCAGTTTATCCCCCCCTAGCGGGGCTCTAGCCAAAAACATTCAGTACTTC; cdr3_aa: CASSLSPPSGALAKNIQYF
v_call: TRBV2; d_call: TRBD1; clone_size: .; j_call: TRBJ1-2; cdr3_length: 14; cdr3_nt: TGTGCCAGCAGGGGTACAGGGGGTCACTATGGCTACACCTTC; cdr3_aa: CASRGTGGHYGYTF
v_call: TRBV7-2; d_call: .; clone_size: .; j_call: TRBJ1-1; cdr3_length: 13; cdr3_nt: TGTGCCAGCAGCTCCCGGACTCTCACTGAAGCTTTCTTT; cdr3_aa: CASSSRTLTEAFF